The T cell receptor (beta chain) described here comes from a study of T cells in Graves' hyperthyroidism and ophthalmopathy. This clonotype has at least ten counts. The study left out patients who had uncontrolled infection, other autoimmune disease, pregnancy or lactation. Diagnosis rested on symptoms, serum thyroxine and TRAb, thyroid ultrasound, and orbital computed tomography. There were TCR beta CDR3 regions amplified from RNA transcripts. With the HTBI primer set, the TCR CDR3 went through a first round of RT-PCR. TCRdb redid the calling of the multiplex PCR reads with MiXCR, one entry per CDR3 protein. The data show under 200,000 distinct CDR3 sequences, about 9.4% seen once. Germline V gives CDR1 MDHEN, CDR2 SYDVKM. Trimming cost V 3 bases and J 0 bases, with 14 bases left between them. The CDR3 contains 16 residues.

This TCR came from a woman aged 18-29 years with Graves' hyperthyroidism that later progressed to Graves' ophthalmopathy. The rearrangement uses TRBV28 and TRBJ1-2, with D perhaps matching TRBD1 (5 bases). The sequenced material came from blood. The CDR3 DNA reads as TGTGCCAGCAGTTTGAAGGGTTGGGACTCTAACTATGGCTACACCTTC. Protein product: CASSLKGWDSNYGYTF.